This T cell receptor (beta chain) was identified in a study of T-cell reconstitution after alpha-beta-depleted transplantation in children. Notes on the study in general: Diversity of TCRbeta at day 60 was high in some patients, arising from surviving recipient T cells and thymic progenitors. Two months or so post-transplant, alpha-beta T cells reportedly derived from several hundred expanded graft clones. T-cell numbers and diversity, one year after transplant, stemmed largely from T cells that were newly produced.

For this clonotype: Its target is unknown.

Unique molecular identifiers were used in preparing the TCRbeta library. Using its own MiXCR run on the PCR reads, TCRdb lists one record per CDR3 protein. There are about 310,000 distinct CDR3 sequences in the sample; around 25% occur only once, and about 10% lies in the top ten. The sample here was PBMCs, mostly from graft donor cells, taken 180 days after TCRalphabeta/CD19-depleted stem cell transplant. This TCR was sampled from a male patient younger than 18 who had a stem cell transplant for acute lymphoblastic leukemia, so the T cells may come from the graft donor.

The CDR3, as DNA: TGTGCCAGCAGCCAACTCCCTAGCGGGGTGTACAATGAGCAGTTCTTC. Protein product: CASSQLPSGVYNEQFF. The J gene is TRBJ2-1, the V gene TRBV4-2, with TRBD2 matching 9 bases. Germline assignment: CDR1 LGHNA and CDR2 YNFKEQ. The CDR3 covers 16 residues. Unmatched junction bases numbered 6, after V lost 2 bases and J lost 4 bases.